The clone carrying this T cell receptor (beta chain) was seen at least ten times. From germline, CDR1 is LNHDA and CDR2 SQIVND (reference sequence). This CDR3 spans 12 amino acids. V was shortened by 1 base and J by 7 bases, with 7 bases between the two germline ends. The data belong to a study of T cells after yellow fever vaccination. Study-level findings and limits: Weaker overall, the secondary response nonetheless peaked faster (day 5 versus 15).

Using its own MiXCR run on the 5' RACE reads, TCRdb lists one record per CDR3 protein. The data show more than 50,000 distinct CDR3 sequences, around 6.2% seen once. The J gene is TRBJ1-1, the V gene TRBV19; D call uncertain. The sequencing used PBMCs, either bulk or a sorted T-cell subset (CD4+, CD8+, memory, or dextramer-sorted; not recorded which), collected on the day of the yellow fever booster vaccination. The TCR was taken from a young man who received the YFV17D yellow fever vaccine. The CDR3 DNA follows: TGTGCCAGTAGTATAGGAGGAGATGAAGCTTTCTTT. It yields the protein CASSIGGDEAFF.